Listed here is a single TCR beta chain. What it recognizes is unknown. These data originate in a study of T cell clones after liver transplantation. Study summary: TCRbeta sequencing after a pre-transplant mixed lymphocyte reaction identified graft-donor-reactive clones, later tracked in post-transplant blood. Third-party-reactive TCRbeta sequences from pre-transplant mixed lymphocyte reactions served as antigen-independent comparators. Study-level results: Low donor cell numbers restricted donor-reactive repertoire measurement in a couple of subjects. Migration into the graft, not deletion, may explain lost graft donor-reactive T cells.

Sequencing used immunoSEQ multiplex PCR; TCRdb keeps in-frame clones, though not all of them. The table records just under 60,000 clones, around three quarters of them present only once. V gave up 4 bases and J gave up 0 bases, with 11 bases separating them. This CDR3 contains 15 residues. CDR1 SEHNR and CDR2 FQNEAQ come from the germline V gene (reference sequence). This rearrangement joins TRBV7-9 to TRBJ2-3; tentatively, D is TRBD1 (6 bases). Sequencing used CD4+ T cells from blood, obtained at the approximately 16-month timepoint. The clonotype was recovered from a human patient who received a liver transplant. The T cells may partly be graft donor cells. DNA for the CDR3: TGTGCCAGCAGCTCCTACAGGGTTAGCACAGATACGCAGTATTTT. Its translation: CASSSYRVSTDTQYF.